The T cell receptor beta chain described here comes from a study of blood T cell repertoires in COVID-19. Study-level background: Researchers got acute and convalescent COVID-19 samples from the United States, Italy and Spain. From T cells, B-cell-depleted T cells, or PBMCs came the material, which was cDNA or gDNA.

This table comes from immunoSEQ multiplex PCR, and its TCRdb copy is limited to in-frame clones, with some not included. The profile covers under 250,000 clones, with approximately 83% appearing a single time and under 1.5% taken by the ten largest. Residents of approximately 25 US areas, aged about 18 to 95 years, made up the participants. CDR3 size: 16 residues. V shed 0 bases and J 0 bases; nucleotides not matched to a gene: 1. The germline CDR1 and CDR2 sequences are MNHEY and SVGAGI. The specimen was PBMCs or T cells enriched from blood (not recorded which). The rearrangement joins TRBV6-5 to TRBJ2-3, with TRBD1 matching 9 bases. The source is a woman aged 40 to 50 with acute COVID-19. The CDR3 DNA reads TGTGCCAGCAGTTACTCCGGGACAGGGAGCACAGATACGCAGTATTTT. The encoded protein is CASSYSGTGSTDTQYF.